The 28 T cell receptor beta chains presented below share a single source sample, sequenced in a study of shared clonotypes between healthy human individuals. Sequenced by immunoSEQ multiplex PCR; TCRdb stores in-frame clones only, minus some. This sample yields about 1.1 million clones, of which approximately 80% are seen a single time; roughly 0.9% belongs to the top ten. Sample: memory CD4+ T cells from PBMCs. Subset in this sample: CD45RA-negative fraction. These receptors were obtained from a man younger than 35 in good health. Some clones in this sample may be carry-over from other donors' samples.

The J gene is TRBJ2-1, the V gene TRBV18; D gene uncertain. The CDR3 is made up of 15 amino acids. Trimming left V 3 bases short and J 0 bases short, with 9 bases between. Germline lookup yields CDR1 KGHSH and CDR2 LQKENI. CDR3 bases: TGTGCCAGCTCACCTAGCTACGTCTCCTACAATGAGCAGTTCTTC. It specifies CASSPSYVSYNEQFF.

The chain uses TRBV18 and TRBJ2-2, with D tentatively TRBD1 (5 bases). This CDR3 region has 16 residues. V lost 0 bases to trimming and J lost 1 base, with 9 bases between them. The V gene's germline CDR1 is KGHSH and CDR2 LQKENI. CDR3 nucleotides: TGTGCCAGCTCACCACCGTGGGGCGGGAACACCGGGGAGCTGTTTTTT. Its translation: CASSPPWGGNTGELFF.

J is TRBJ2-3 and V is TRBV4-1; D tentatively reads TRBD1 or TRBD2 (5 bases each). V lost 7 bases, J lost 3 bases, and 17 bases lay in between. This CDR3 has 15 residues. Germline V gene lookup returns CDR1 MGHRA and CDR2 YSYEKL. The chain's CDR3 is CASTPNTGGTDTQYF. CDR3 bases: TGCGCCAGCACGCCTAACACAGGAGGTACAGATACGCAGTATTTT.

The CDR3 sequence: CASSSRPRTSGTTDTQYF. The CDR3, as DNA: TGTGCCAGCAGCTCTCGGCCAAGGACTAGCGGGACCACAGATACGCAGTATTTT. This chain joins TRBV7-2 and TRBJ2-3; 12 bases line up with TRBD2. This CDR3 comprises 18 residues. Germline V gene sequence: CDR1 SGHTA, CDR2 FQGNSA. The junction had 10 bases not matched to a gene; V was cut back by 4 bases and J by 2 bases.

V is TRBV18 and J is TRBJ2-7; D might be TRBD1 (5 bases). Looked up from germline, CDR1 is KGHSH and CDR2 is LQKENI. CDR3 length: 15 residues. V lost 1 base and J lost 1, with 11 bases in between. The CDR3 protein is CASSPLIGASYEQYF. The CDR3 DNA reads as TGTGCCAGCTCACCACTTATAGGGGCTTCCTACGAGCAGTACTTC.

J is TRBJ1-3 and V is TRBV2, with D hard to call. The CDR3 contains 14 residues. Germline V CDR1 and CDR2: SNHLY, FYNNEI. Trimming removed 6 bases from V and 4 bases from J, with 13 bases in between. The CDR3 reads CASRREGAGNTIYF. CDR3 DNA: TGTGCCAGCAGGAGGGAGGGTGCCGGAAACACCATATATTTT.

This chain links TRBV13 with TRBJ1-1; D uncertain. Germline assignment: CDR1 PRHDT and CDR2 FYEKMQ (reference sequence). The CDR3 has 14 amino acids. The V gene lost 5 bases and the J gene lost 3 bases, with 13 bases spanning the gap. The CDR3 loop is CASSPNGWDTEAFF. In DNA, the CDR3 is TGTGCCAGCAGCCCTAATGGCTGGGACACTGAAGCTTTCTTT.

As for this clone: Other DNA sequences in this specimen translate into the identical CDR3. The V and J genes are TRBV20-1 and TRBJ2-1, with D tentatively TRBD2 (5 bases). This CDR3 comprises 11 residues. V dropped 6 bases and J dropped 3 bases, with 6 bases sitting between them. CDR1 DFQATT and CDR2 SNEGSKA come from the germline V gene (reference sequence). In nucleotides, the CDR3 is TGCAGTGCCCGGGGCTACAATGAGCAGTTCTTC. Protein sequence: CSARGYNEQFF.

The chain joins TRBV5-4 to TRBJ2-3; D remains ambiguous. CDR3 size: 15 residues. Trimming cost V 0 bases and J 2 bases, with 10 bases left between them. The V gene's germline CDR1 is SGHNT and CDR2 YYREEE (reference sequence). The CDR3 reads CASSLAVQDTDTQYF. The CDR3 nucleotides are TGTGCCAGCAGCTTGGCAGTGCAGGACACAGATACGCAGTATTTT.

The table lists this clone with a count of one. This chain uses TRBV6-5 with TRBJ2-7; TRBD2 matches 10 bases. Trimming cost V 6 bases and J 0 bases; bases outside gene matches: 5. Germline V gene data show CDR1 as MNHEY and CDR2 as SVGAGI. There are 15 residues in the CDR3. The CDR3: CASSRLAGSSYEQYF. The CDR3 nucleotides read TGTGCCAGCAGCCGACTAGCGGGCAGCTCCTACGAGCAGTACTTC.

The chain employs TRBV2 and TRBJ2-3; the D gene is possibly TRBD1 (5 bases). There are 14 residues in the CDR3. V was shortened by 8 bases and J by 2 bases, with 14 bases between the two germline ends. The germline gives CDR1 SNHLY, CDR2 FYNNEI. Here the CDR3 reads CASQDKDITDTQYF. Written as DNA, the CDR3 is TGTGCCAGCCAGGACAAAGACATCACAGATACGCAGTATTTT.

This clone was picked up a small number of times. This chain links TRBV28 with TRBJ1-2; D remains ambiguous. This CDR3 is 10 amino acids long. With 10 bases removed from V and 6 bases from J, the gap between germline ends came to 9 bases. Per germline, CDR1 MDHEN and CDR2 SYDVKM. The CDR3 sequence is CATLGDGYTF. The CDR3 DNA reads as TGTGCCACCTTGGGAGATGGCTACACCTTC.

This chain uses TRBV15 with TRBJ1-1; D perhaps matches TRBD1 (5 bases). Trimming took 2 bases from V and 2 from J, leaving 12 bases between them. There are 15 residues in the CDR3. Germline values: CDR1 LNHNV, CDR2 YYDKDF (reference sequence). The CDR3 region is CATSRKADSNTEAFF. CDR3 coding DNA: TGTGCCACCAGCAGAAAAGCCGACAGCAACACTGAAGCTTTCTTT.

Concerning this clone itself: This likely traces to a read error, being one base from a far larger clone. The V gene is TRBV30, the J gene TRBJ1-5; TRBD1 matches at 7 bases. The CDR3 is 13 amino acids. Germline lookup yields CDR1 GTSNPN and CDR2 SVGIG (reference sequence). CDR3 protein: CAWGDRGNQPQRF. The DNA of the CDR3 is TGTGCCTGGGGGGACAGAGGCAATCAGCCCCAGCGTTTT.

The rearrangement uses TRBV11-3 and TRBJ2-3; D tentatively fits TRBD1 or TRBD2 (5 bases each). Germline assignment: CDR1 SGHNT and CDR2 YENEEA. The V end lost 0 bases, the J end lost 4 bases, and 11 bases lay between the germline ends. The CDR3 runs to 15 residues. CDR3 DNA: TGTGCCAGCAGCTTAGATGGGCAGGGACCAGATACGCAGTATTTT. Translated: CASSLDGQGPDTQYF. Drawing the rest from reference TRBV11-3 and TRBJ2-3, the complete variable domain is EAGVVQSPRYKIIEKKQPVAFWCNPISGHNTLYWYLQNLGQGPELLIRYENEEAVDDSQLPKDRFSAERLKGVDSTLKIQPAELGDSAVYLCASSLDGQGPDTQYFGPGTRLTVL.

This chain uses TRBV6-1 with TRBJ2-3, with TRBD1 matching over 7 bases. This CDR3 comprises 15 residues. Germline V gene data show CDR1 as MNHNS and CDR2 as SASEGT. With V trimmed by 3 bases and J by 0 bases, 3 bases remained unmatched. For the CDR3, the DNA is TGTGCCAGCAGTGAGCCGACAGGGAGCACAGATACGCAGTATTTT. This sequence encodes CASSEPTGSTDTQYF.

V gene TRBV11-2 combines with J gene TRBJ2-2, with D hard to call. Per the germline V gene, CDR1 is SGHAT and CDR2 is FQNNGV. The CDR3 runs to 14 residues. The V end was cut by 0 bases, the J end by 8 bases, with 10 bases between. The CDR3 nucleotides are TGTGCCAGCAGCTTAGATCTGGCATCAGGGGAGCTGTTTTTT. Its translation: CASSLDLASGELFF. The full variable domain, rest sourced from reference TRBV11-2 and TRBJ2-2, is EAGVAQSPRYKIIEKRQSVAFWCNPISGHATLYWYQQILGQGPKLLIQFQNNGVVDDSQLPKDRFSAERLKGVDSTLKIQPAKLEDSAVYLCASSLDLASGELFFGEGSRLTVL.

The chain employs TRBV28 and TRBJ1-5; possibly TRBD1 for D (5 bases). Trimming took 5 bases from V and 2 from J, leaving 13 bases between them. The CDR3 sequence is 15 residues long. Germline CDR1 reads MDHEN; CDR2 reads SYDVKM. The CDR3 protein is CASSPGTRGNQPQHF. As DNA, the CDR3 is TGTGCCAGCAGTCCCGGGACTCGGGGCAATCAGCCCCAGCATTTT.

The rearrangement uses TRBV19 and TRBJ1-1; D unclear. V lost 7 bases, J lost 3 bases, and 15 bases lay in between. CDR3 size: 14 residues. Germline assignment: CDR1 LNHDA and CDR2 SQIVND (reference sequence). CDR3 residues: CASTALPIDTEAFF. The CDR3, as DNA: TGTGCCAGTACCGCCCTCCCCATAGACACTGAAGCTTTCTTT.

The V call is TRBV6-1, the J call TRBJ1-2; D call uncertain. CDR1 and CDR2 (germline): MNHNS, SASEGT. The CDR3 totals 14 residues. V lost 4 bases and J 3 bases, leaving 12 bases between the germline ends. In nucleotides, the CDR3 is TGTGCCAGCAGTGCAGGTGGTGCCCACTATGGCTACACCTTC. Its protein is CASSAGGAHYGYTF.

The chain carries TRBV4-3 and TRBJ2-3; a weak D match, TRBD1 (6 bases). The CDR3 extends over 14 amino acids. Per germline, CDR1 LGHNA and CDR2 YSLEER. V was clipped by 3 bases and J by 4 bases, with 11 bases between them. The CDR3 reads CASSQRPGADTQYF. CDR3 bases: TGCGCCAGCAGCCAGCGCCCAGGGGCAGATACGCAGTATTTT.

CDR3 loop: CASSQVLAGGPLGEQYF. As DNA, the CDR3 is TGTGCCAGCAGCCAAGTGTTAGCGGGAGGTCCTCTAGGCGAGCAGTACTTC. This chain links TRBV4-2 with TRBJ2-7; 10 bases fit TRBD2. The CDR3 is made up of 17 amino acids. CDR1 and CDR2 (germline): LGHNA, YNFKEQ. V gave up 1 base and J gave up 6 bases; unmatched junction bases: 12.

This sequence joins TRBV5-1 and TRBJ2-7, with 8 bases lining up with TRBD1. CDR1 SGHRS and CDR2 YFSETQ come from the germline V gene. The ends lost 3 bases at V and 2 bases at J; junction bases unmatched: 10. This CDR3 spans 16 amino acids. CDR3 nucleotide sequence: TGCGCCAGCAGCTCCCCGTGGACAGGGTGGACCTACGAGCAGTACTTC. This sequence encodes CASSSPWTGWTYEQYF.

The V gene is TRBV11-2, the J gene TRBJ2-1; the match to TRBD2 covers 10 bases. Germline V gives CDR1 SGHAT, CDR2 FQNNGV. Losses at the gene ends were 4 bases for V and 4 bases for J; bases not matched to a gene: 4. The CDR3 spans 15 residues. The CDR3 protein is CASSSTSGLYNEQFF. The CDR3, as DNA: TGTGCCAGCAGCTCGACTAGCGGGTTGTACAATGAGCAGTTCTTC.

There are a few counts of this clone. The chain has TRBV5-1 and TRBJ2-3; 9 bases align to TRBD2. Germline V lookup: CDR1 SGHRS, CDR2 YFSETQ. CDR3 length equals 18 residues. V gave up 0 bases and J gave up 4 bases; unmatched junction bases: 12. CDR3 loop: CASSLAVASGKGADTQYF. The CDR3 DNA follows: TGCGCCAGCAGCTTGGCCGTGGCTAGCGGGAAAGGCGCAGATACGCAGTATTTT.

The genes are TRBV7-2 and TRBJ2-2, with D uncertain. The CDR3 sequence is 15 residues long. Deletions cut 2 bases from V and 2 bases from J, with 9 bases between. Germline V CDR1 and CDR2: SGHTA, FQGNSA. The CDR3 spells CASSLNRPNTGELFF. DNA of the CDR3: TGTGCCAGCAGCTTAAATCGTCCAAACACCGGGGAGCTGTTTTTT.

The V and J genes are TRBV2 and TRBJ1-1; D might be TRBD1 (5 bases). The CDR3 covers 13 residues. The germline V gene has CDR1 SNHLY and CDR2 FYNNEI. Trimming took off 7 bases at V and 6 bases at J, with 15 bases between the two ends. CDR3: CASTKDGHAEAFF. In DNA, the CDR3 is TGTGCCAGCACTAAGGACGGACACGCTGAAGCTTTCTTT.

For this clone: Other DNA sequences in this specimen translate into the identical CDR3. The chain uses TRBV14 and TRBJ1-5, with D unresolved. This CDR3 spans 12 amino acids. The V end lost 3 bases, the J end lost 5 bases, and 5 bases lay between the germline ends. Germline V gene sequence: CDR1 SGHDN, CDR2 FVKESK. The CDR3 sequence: CASSQGYQPQHF. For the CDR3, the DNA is TGTGCCAGCAGCCAGGGCTATCAGCCCCAGCATTTT.